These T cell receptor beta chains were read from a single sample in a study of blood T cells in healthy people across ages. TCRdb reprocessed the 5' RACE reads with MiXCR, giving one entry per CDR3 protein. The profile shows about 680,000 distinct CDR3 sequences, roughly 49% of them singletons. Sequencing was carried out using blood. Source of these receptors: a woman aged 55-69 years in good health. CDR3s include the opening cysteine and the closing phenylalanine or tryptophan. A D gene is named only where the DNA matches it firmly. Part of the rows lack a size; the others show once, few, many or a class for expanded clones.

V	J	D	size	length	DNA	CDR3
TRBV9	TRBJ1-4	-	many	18	TGTGCCAGCAGCGGAGCCCCAACGGAGCTGACCGGGGATCGTAGGCTGTTTTTT	CASSGAPTELTGDRRLFF
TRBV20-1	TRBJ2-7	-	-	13	TGCAGTGCCAAACACCTCGGAGCTCCCGAGCAGTACTTC	CSAKHLGAPEQYF
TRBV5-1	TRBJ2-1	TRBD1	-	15	TGCGCCAGCAGCTTAGGGGGACAGGGGTTCAATGAGCAGTTCTTC	CASSLGGQGFNEQFF
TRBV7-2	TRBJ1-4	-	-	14	TGTGCCAGCAGCGTTGGCTCGGGGAATGAAAAACTGTTTTTT	CASSVGSGNEKLFF
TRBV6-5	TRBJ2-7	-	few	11	TGTGCCAGCCGTCAATACGACGAGCAGTACTTC	CASRQYDEQYF
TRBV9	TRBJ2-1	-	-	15	TGTGCCAGCAGCGCCTCCGGGACACAGTACAGTGAGCAGTTCTTC	CASSASGTQYSEQFF
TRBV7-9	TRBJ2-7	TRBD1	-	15	TGTGCCAGCAGCCCCAGGACAGGGGGCATCTACGGGCAGTACTTC	CASSPRTGGIYGQYF
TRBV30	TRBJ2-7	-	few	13	TGTGCCTGGAGTGTGGGTTGGGCCTACGAGCAGTACTTC	CAWSVGWAYEQYF
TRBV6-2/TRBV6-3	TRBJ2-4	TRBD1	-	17	TGTGCCAGCAGGGATTATTCAGGGGGCGCGGCCAAAAACATTCAGTACTTC	CASRDYSGGAAKNIQYF
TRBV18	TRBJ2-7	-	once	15	TGTGCCAGCTCACCAAGTGCTGGCACCGCCTACGAGCAGTACTTC	CASSPSAGTAYEQYF
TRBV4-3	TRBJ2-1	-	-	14	TGCGCCAGCAGCCAAGAACCTACCGACAATGAGCAGTTCTTC	CASSQEPTDNEQFF
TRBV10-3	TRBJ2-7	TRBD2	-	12	TGTGCCATCCGGACTAGCTCCTACGAGCAGTACTTC	CAIRTSSYEQYF
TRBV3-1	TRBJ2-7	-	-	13	TGTGCCAGCAGCCCCGGACACCTCTACGAGCAGTACTTC	CASSPGHLYEQYF
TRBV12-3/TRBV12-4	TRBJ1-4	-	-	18	TGTGCCAGCAGCCGTCGTCTCAACGGGGGGCTTGATAATGAAAAACTGTTTTTT	CASSRRLNGGLDNEKLFF
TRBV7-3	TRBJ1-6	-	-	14	TGTGCCAGCAGCGCGACAGCTTATAATTCACCCCTCCACTTT	CASSATAYNSPLHF
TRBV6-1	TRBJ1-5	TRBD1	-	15	TGTGCCAGCAGGAACTCGGGACAGCTCAATCAGCCCCAGCATTTT	CASRNSGQLNQPQHF
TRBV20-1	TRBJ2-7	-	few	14	TGCAGTGCTAGGAACTCCAAATCAACCTACGAGCAGTACTTC	CSARNSKSTYEQYF